This T cell receptor beta chain emerged from a study of metastatic and nonmetastatic thyroid tumors. TCRdb reassembled clones from the PCR reads with MiXCR. The sample has some 11,000 clones, 30% to 35% seen once. The CDR3 is made up of 18 amino acids. After removal of 2 bases from V and 2 bases from J, the junction contained 10 bases not matched to a gene. Per germline, CDR1 MNHEY and CDR2 SVGEGT. By share, this clone ranks as medium-sized. No patient received treatment before thyroid surgery. The clonotype was recovered from a female donor with papillary thyroid cancer or a benign thyroid nodule (not recorded which). Some clones in this sample may be carry-over from other donors' samples. Sequencing was performed on tumor tissue. The chain links TRBV6-2 or TRBV6-3 to TRBJ1-2; 11 nucleotides agree with TRBD1. CDR3 amino acids: CASSYPTGTGGTNYGYTF. CDR3 nucleotide sequence: TGTGCCAGCAGTTACCCCACCGGGACAGGGGGGACCAACTATGGCTACACCTTC.